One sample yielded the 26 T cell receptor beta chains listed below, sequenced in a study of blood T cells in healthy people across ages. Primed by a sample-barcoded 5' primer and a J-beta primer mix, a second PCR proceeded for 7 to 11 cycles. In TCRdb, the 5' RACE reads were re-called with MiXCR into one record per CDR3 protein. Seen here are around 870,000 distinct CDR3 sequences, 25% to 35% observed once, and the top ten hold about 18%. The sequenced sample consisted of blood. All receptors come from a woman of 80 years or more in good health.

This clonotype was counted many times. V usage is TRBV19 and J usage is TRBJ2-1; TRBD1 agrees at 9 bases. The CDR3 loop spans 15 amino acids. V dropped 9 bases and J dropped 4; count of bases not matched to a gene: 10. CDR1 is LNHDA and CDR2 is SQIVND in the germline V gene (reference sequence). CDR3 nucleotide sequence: TGTGCCAGACGCCTTAGGGGACAGGGATACAATGAGCAGTTCTTC. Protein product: CARRLRGQGYNEQFF.

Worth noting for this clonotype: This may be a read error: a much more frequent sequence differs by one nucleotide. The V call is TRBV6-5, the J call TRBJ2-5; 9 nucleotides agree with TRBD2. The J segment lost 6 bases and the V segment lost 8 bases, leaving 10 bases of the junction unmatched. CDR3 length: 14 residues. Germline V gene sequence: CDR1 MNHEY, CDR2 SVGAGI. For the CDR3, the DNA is TGTGCCAGCGGTAGAGCTAGCGGGGCTAAGACCCAGTACTTC. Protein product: CASGRASGAKTQYF.

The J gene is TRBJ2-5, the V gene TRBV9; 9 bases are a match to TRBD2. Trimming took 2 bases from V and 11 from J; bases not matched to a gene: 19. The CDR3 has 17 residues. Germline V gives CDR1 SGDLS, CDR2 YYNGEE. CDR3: CASSVLGLRGGQDEQYF. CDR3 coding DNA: TGTGCCAGCAGCGTTCTGGGGTTGCGGGGGGGCCAGGATGAGCAGTACTTC.

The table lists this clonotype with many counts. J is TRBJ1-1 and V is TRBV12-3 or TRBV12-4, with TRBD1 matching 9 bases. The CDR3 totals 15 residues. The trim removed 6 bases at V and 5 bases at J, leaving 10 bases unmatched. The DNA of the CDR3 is TGTGCCAGCAGGACAGGGGGAGGAGGGGAAACTGAAGCTTTCTTT. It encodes CASRTGGGGETEAFF.

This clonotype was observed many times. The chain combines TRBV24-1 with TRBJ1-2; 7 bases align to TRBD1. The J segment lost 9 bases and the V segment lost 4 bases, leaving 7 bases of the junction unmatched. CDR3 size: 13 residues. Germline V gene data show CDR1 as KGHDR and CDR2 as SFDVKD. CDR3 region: CATSDPGQPRYTF. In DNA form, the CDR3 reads TGTGCCACCAGTGACCCGGGACAGCCACGCTACACCTTC.

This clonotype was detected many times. Here the CDR3 DNA reads TGTGCCAGCAGTGCCAATTTCGACGAGCAGTACTTC. Amino acids: CASSANFDEQYF. The chain links TRBV6-1 to TRBJ2-7; D is uncertain. Germline-derived CDR1 and CDR2 are MNHNS and SASEGT. This CDR3 contains 12 residues. Trimming left V 4 bases short and J 5 bases short, with 9 bases between.

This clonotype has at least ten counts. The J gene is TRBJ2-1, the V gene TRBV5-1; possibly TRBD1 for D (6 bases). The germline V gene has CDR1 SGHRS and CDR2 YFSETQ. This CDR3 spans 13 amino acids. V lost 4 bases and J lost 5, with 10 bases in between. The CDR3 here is CASSPGTNNEQFF. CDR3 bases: TGCGCCAGCAGCCCCGGGACAAACAATGAGCAGTTCTTC.

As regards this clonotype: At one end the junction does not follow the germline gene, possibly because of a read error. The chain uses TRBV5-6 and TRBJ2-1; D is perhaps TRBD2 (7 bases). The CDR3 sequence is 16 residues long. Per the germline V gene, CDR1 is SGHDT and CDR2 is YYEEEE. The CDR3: CASSLEGGGRYKEQFF. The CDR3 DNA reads TGTGCCAGCAGCCTAGAGGGGGGGGGACGTTACAAGGAGCAGTTCTTC.

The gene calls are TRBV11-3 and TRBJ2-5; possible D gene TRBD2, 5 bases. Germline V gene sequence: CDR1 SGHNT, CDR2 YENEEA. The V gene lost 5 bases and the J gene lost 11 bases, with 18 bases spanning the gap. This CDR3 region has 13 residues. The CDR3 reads CASSKTRFNEQYF. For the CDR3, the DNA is TGTGCCAGCAGCAAAACTAGGTTCAATGAGCAGTACTTC.

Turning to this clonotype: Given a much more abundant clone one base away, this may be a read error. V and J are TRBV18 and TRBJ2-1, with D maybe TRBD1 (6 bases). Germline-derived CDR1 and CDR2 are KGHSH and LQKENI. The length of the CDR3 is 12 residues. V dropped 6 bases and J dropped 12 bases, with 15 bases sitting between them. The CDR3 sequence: CASSSRTEGQFF. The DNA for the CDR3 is TGTGCCAGCTCCAGCCGGACAGAAGGGCAGTTCTTC.

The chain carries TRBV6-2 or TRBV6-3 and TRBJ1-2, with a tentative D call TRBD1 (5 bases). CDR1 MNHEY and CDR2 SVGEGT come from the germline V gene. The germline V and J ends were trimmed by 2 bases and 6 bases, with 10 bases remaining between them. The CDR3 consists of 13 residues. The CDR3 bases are TGTGCCAGCAGTTACCAGGGATGGGATGGCTACACCTTC. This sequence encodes CASSYQGWDGYTF.

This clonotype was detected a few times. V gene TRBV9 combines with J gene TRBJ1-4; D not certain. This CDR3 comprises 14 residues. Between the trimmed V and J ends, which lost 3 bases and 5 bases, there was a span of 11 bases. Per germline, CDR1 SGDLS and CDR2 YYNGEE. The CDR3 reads CASSAPGDNEKLFF. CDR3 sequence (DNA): TGTGCCAGCAGCGCCCCGGGAGACAATGAAAAACTGTTTTTT.

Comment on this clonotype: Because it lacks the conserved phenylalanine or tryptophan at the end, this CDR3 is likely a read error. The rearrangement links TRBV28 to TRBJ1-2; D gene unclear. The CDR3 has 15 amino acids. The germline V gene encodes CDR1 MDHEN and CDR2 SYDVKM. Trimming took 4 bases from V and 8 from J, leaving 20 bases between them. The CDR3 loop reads CASSSYPSVSKGYTC. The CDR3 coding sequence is TGTGCCAGCAGTTCCTATCCCTCTGTTTCGAAGGGCTACACCTGC.

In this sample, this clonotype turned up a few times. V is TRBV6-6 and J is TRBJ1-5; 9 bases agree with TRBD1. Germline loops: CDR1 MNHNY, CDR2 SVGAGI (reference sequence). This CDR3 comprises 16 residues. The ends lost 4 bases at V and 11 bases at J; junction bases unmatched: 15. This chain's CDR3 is CASSSGTGILARAQHF. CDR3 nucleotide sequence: TGTGCCAGCAGTTCCGGGACAGGGATTCTTGCGAGGGCCCAGCATTTT.

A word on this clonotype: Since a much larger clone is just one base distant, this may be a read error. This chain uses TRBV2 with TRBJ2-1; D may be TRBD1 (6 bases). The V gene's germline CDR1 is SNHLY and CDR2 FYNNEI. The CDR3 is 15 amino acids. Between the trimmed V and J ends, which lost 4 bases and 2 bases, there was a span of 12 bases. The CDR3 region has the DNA TGTGCCAGCAGTGGGAACAGGGCAACCTACAATGAGCAGTTCTTC. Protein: CASSGNRATYNEQFF.

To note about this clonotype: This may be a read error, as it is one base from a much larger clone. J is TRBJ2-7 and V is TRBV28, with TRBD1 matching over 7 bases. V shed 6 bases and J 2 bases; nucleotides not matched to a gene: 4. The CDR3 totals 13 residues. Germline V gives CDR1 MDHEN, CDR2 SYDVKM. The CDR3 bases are TGTGCCAGCAGGACAGGGATCGCCTACGAGCAGTACTTC. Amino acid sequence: CASRTGIAYEQYF.

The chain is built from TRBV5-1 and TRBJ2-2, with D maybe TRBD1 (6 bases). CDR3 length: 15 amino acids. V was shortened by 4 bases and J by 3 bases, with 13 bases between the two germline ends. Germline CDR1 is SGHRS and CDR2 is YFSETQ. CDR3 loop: CASSLRTADTGELFF. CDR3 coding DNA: TGCGCCAGCAGCCTTCGGACAGCTGACACCGGGGAGCTGTTTTTT.

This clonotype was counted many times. The CDR3 spells CASSRYLGYGYTF. DNA for the CDR3: TGTGCCAGCAGCCGATATCTGGGCTATGGCTACACCTTC. The chain is built from TRBV7-9 and TRBJ1-2; D remains ambiguous. The CDR3 spans 13 residues. The germline V and J ends were trimmed by 5 bases and 4 bases, with 11 bases remaining between them. Germline CDR1 reads SEHNR; CDR2 reads FQNEAQ (reference sequence).

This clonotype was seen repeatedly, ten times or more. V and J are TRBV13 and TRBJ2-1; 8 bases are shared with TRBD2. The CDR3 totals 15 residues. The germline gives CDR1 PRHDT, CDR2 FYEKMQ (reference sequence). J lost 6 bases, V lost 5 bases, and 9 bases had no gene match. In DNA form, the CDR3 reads TGTGCCAGCAGCCCCTTTAGGCTAGCGGGCAATGAGCAGTTCTTC. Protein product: CASSPFRLAGNEQFF.

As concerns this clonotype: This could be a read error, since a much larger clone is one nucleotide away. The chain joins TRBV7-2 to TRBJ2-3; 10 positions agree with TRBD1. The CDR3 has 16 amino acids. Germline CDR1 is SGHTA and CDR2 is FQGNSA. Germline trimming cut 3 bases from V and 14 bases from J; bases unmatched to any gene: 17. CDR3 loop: CASSFTGTGAQNSLYF. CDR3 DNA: TGTGCCAGCAGCTTTACCGGGACAGGGGCACAAAATTCGCTGTATTTT. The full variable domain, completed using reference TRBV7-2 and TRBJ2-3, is GAGVSQSPSNKVTEKGKDVELRCDPISGHTALYWYRQSLGQGLEFLIYFQGNSAPDKSGLPSDRFSAERTGGSVSTLTIQRTQQEDSAVYLCASSFTGTGAQNSLYFGPGTRLTVL.

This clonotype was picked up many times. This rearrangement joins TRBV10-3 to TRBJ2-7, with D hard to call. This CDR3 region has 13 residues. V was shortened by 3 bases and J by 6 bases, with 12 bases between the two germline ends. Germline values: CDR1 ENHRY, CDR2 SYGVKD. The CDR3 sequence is CAISEALSGEQYF. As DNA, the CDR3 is TGTGCCATCAGTGAAGCCCTTTCCGGCGAGCAGTACTTC.

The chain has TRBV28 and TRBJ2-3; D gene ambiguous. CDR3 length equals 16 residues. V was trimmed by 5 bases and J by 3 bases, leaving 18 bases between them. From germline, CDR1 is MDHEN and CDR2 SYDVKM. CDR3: CASSPMMGSSTDTQYF. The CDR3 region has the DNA TGTGCCAGCAGTCCCATGATGGGGTCTTCTACAGATACGCAGTATTTT.

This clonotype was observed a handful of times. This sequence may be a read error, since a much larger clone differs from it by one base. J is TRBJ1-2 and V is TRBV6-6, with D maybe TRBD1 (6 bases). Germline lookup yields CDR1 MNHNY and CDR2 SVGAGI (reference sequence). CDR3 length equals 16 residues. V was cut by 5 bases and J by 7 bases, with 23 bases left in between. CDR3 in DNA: TGTGCCAGCAGTCATATGGATCGGGGGGGCTCTGTTGGCTACACCTTC. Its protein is CASSHMDRGGSVGYTF.

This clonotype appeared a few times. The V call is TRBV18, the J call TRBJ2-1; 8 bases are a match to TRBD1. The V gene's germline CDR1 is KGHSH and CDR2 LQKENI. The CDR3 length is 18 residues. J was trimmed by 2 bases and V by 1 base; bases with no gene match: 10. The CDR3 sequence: CASSPQLSGTGPYNEQFF. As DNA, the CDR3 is TGTGCCAGCTCACCACAGTTATCTGGGACAGGCCCCTACAATGAGCAGTTCTTC.

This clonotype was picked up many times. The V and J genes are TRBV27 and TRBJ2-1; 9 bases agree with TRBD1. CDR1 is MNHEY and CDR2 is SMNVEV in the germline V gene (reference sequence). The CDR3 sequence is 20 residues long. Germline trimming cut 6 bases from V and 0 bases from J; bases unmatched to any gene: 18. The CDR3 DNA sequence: TGTGCCAGCAGCCTACTCCGGGACAGGGACTTTCTAAGCTCCTACAATGAGCAGTTCTTC. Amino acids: CASSLLRDRDFLSSYNEQFF.

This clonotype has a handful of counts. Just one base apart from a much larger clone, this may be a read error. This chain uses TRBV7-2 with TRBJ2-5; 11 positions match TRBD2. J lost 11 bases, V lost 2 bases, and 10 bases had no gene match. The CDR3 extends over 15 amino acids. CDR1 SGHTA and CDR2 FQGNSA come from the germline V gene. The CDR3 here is CASSLRTSGPNEQYF. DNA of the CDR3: TGTGCCAGCAGCTTAAGGACTAGCGGGCCCAATGAGCAGTACTTC.